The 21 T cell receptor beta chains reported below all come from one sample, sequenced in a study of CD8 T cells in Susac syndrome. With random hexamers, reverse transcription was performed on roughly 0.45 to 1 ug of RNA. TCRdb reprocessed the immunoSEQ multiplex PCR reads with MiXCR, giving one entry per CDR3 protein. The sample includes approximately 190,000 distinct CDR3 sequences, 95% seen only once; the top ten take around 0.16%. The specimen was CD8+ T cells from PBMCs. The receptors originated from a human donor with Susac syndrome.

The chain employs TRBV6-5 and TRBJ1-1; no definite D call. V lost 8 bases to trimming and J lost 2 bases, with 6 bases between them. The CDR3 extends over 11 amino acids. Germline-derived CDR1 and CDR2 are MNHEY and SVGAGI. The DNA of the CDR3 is TGTGCCAGCCGGGCTAACACTGAAGCTTTCTTT. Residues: CASRANTEAFF.

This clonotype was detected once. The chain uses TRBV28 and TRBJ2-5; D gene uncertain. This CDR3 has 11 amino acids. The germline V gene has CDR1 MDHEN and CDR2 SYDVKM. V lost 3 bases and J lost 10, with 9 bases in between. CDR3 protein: CASSFNTGQYF. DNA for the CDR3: TGTGCCAGCAGTTTTAATACGGGCCAGTACTTC.

In nucleotides, the CDR3 is TGTGCCACCAGTGGCCGGACTAGCGGGAGTGAAGGCACAGATACGCAGTATTTT. Protein sequence: CATSGRTSGSEGTDTQYF. J is TRBJ2-3 and V is TRBV24-1, with TRBD2 matching 13 bases. CDR1 is KGHDR, CDR2 SFDVKD, per germline. J was trimmed by 1 base and V by 5 bases; bases with no gene match: 8. This CDR3 region has 18 residues.

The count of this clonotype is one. DNA of the CDR3: TGTGCCAGCAGCGACTTGCCAGGAATTACGGATGGCTACACCTTC. Translation: CASSDLPGITDGYTF. V usage is TRBV3-1 and J usage is TRBJ1-2; D unresolved. The CDR3 is 15 amino acids. Germline-derived CDR1 and CDR2 are LGHDT and YNNKEL (reference sequence). V lost 5 bases, J lost 6 bases, and 19 bases lay in between.

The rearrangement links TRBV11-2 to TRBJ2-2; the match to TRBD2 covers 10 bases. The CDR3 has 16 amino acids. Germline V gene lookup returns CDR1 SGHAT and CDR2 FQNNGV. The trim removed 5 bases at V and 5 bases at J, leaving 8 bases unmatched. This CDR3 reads CASSPPGLAQTGELFF. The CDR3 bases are TGTGCCAGCAGCCCACCGGGACTAGCGCAAACCGGGGAGCTGTTTTTT.

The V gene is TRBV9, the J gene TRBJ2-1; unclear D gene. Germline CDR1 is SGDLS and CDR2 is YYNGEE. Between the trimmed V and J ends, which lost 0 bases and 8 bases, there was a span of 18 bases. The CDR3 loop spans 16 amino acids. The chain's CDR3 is CASSVAGSPPIDEQFF. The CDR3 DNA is TGTGCCAGCAGCGTAGCAGGTTCTCCGCCTATCGATGAGCAGTTCTTC.

Written as DNA, the CDR3 is TGTGCCAGCAGTGCCCAGGTGAATTCACCCCTCCACTTT. This translates into CASSAQVNSPLHF. The chain has TRBV2 and TRBJ1-6; D call uncertain. Germline-derived CDR1 and CDR2 are SNHLY and FYNNEI. The CDR3 covers 13 residues. V shed 4 bases and J shed 7 bases, with 8 bases lying between them.

DNA for the CDR3: TGCGCCAGCAGCCAGGGGGATCGAGGCTACACCTTC. This gives the protein CASSQGDRGYTF. The rearrangement links TRBV4-1 to TRBJ1-2; possible D gene TRBD1, 5 bases. The CDR3 runs 12 residues. Trimming took 3 bases from V and 8 from J, leaving 10 bases between them. The germline gives CDR1 MGHRA, CDR2 YSYEKL.

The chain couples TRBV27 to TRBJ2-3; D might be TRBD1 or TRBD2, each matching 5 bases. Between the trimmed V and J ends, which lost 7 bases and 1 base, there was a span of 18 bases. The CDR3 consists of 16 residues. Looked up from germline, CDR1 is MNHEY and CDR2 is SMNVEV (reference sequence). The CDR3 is CASTPDVGRGTDTQYF. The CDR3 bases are TGTGCCAGCACTCCCGACGTGGGACGAGGCACAGATACGCAGTATTTT.

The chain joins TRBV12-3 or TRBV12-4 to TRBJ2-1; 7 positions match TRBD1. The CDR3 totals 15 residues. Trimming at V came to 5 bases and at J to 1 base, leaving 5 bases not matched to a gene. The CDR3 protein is CASSPTGRSYNEQFF. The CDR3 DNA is TGTGCCAGCAGTCCGACAGGGAGATCCTACAATGAGCAGTTCTTC.

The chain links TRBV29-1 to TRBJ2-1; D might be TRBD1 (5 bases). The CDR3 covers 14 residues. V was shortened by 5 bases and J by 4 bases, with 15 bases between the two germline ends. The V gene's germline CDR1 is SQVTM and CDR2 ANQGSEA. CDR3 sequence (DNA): TGCAGCGTTCCCCAGGGAATGGGGTACAATGAGCAGTTCTTC. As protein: CSVPQGMGYNEQFF.

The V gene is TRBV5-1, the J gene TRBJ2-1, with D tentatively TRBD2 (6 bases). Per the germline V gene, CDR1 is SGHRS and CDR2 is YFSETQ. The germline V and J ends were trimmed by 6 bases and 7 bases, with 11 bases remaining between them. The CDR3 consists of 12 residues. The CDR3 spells CASNPSGNEQFF. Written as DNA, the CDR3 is TGCGCCAGCAATCCCAGCGGGAATGAGCAGTTCTTC.

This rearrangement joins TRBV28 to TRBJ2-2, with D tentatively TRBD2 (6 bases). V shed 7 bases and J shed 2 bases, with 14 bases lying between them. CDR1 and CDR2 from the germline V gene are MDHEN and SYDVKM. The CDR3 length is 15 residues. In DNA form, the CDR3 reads TGTGCCAGCACTCTGCGGGACTCAAACACCGGGGAGCTGTTTTTT. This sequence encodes CASTLRDSNTGELFF. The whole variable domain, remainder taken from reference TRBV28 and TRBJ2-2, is DVKVTQSSRYLVKRTGEKVFLECVQDMDHENMFWYRQDPGLGLRLIYFSYDVKMKEKGDIPEGYSVSREKKERFSLILESASTNQTSMYLCASTLRDSNTGELFFGEGSRLTVL.

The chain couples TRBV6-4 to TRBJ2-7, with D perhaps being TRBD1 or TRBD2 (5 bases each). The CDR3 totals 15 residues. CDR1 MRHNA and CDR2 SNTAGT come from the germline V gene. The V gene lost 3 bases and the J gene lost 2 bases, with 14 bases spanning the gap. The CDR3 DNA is TGTGCCAGCAGTGAAATGTCGGGGCAAGCCTACGAGCAGTACTTC. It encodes CASSEMSGQAYEQYF.

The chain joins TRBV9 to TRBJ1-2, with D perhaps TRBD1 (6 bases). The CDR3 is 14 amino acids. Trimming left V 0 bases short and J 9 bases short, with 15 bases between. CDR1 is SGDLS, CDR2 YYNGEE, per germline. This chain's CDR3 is CASSVALAGDRYTF. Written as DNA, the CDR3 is TGTGCCAGCAGCGTAGCGTTGGCAGGGGATCGCTACACCTTC. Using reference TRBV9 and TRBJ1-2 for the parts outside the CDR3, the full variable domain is DSGVTQTPKHLITATGQRVTLRCSPRSGDLSVYWYQQSLDQGLQFLIQYYNGEERAKGNILERFSAQQFPDLHSELNLSSLELGDSALYFCASSVALAGDRYTFGSGTRLTVV.

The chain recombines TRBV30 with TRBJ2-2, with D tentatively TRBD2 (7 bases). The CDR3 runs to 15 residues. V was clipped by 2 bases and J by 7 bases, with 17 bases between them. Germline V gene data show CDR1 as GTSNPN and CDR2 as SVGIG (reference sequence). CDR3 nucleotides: TGTGCCTGGAGTCCCACGGGGGGCCCCAGCGGGGAGCTGTTTTTT. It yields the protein CAWSPTGGPSGELFF. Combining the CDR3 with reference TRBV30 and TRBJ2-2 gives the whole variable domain SQTIHQWPATLVQPVGSPLSLECTVEGTSNPNLYWYRQAAGRGLQLLFYSVGIGQISSEVPQNLSASRPQDRQFILSSKKLLLSDSGFYLCAWSPTGGPSGELFFGEGSRLTVL.

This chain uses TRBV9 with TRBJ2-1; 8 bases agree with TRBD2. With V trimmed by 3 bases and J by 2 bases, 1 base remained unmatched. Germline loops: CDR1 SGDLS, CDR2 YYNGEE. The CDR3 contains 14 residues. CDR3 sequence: CASSGGLAYNEQFF. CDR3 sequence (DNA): TGTGCCAGCAGCGGGGGACTAGCCTACAATGAGCAGTTCTTC.

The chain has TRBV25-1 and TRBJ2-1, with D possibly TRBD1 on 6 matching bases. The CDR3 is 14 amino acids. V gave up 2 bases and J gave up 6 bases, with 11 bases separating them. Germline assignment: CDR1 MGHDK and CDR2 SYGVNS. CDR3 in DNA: TGTGCCAGCAGTGAACCCGGACAGTCCAATGAGCAGTTCTTC. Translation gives CASSEPGQSNEQFF. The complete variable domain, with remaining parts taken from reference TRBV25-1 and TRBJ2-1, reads EADIYQTPRYLVIGTGKKITLECSQTMGHDKMYWYQQDPGMELHLIHYSYGVNSTEKGDLSSESTVSRIRTEHFPLTLESARPSHTSQYLCASSEPGQSNEQFFGPGTRLTVL.

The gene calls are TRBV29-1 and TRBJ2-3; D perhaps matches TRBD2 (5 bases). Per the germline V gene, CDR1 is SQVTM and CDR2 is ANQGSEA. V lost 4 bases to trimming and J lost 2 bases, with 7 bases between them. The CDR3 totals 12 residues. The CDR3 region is CSVAGITDTQYF. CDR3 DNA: TGCAGCGTTGCCGGGATCACAGATACGCAGTATTTT.

This CDR3 is CASSLARTLSYEQYF. The CDR3 region has the DNA TGTGCCAGCAGCTTAGCCAGGACCCTCTCCTACGAGCAGTACTTC. J is TRBJ2-7 and V is TRBV11-2; no clear D. V shed 1 base and J shed 0 bases, with 10 bases lying between them. The germline CDR1 and CDR2 sequences are SGHAT and FQNNGV. This CDR3 has 15 amino acids.

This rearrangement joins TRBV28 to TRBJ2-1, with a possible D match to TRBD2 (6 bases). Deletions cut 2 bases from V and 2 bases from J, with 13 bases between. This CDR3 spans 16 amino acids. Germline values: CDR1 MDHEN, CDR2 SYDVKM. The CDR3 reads CASSLPYSGAYNEQFF. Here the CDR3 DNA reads TGTGCCAGCAGTTTACCTTATAGCGGAGCCTACAATGAGCAGTTCTTC.